A single sample gave rise to the 28 T cell receptor beta chains below, sequenced in a study of identical twins. TCRdb called the 5' RACE reads again in MiXCR, with one record for every CDR3 protein. This sample has about 520,000 distinct CDR3 sequences, with roughly a fifth found just once. The same specimen was also included in a second study, on T cells expressing NK-cell markers.

The sample was CD4+ T cells sorted from blood. All receptors come from a young woman in good health.

This chain uses TRBV18 with TRBJ1-5, with 10 bases fitting TRBD1. Germline V gene sequence: CDR1 KGHSH, CDR2 LQKENI. CDR3 size: 14 residues. Losses at the gene ends were 4 bases for V and 9 bases for J; bases not matched to a gene: 6. The CDR3 loop reads CASSRDRGRTPQHF. DNA of the CDR3: TGTGCCAGCTCACGTGACAGGGGGCGAACGCCCCAGCATTTT. Variable domain in full (rest from reference TRBV18 and TRBJ1-5): NAGVMQNPRHLVRRRGQEARLRCSPMKGHSHVYWYRQLPEEGLKFMVYLQKENIIDESGMPKERFSAEFPKEGPSILRIQQVVRGDSAAYFCASSRDRGRTPQHFGDGTRLSIL.

There are a few counts of this clonotype. The chain employs TRBV7-9 and TRBJ2-1, with 8 bases matching TRBD2. This CDR3 has 14 residues. The germline V gene encodes CDR1 SEHNR and CDR2 FQNEAQ (reference sequence). The V segment lost 10 bases and the J segment 4 bases; nucleotides outside the gene matches: 9. CDR3 in DNA: TGTGCCACCGACCCGGGACTAGAGTACAATGAGCAGTTCTTC. Translated: CATDPGLEYNEQFF.

In its sample, this clonotype was seen a few times. This chain connects TRBV5-1 to TRBJ2-2; unclear D gene. This CDR3 has 14 amino acids. CDR1 SGHRS and CDR2 YFSETQ come from the germline V gene. Trimming left V 6 bases short and J 1 base short, with 10 bases between. CDR3: CASTPSMNTGELFF. In DNA, the CDR3 is TGCGCCAGCACCCCCAGTATGAACACCGGGGAGCTGTTTTTT. Full variable domain (outside the CDR3, taken from reference TRBV5-1 and TRBJ2-2): KAGVTQTPRYLIKTRGQQVTLSCSPISGHRSVSWYQQTPGQGLQFLFEYFSETQRNKGNFPGRFSGRQFSNSRSEMNVSTLELGDSALYLCASTPSMNTGELFFGEGSRLTVL.

This clonotype was counted only a few times. This chain joins TRBV15 and TRBJ2-4, with D possibly being TRBD1 or TRBD2 (5 bases each). V was clipped by 1 base and J by 8 bases, with 6 bases between them. CDR1 LNHNV and CDR2 YYDKDF come from the germline V gene (reference sequence). The CDR3 length is 12 residues. This chain's CDR3 is CATSRGGDIQYF. CDR3 nucleotide sequence: TGTGCCACCAGCAGAGGAGGGGACATTCAGTACTTC.

This clonotype was detected ten times or more. The chain uses TRBV10-3 and TRBJ1-5; D possibly corresponds to TRBD1 (5 bases). This CDR3 comprises 14 residues. CDR1 and CDR2 from the germline V gene are ENHRY and SYGVKD. Trimming took off 10 bases at V and 6 bases at J, with 19 bases between the two ends. The DNA of the CDR3 is TGTGCCAGCGCGCTAGCGGGGGTTGGTCAGCCCCAGCATTTT. Protein sequence: CASALAGVGQPQHF.

The chain carries TRBV20-1 and TRBJ2-1; D assignment may be TRBD1 or TRBD2 (5 bases each). CDR1 and CDR2 (germline): DFQATT, SNEGSKA (reference sequence). The V end lost 1 base, the J end lost 6 bases, and 13 bases lay between the germline ends. The length of the CDR3 is 14 residues. The CDR3 is CSARVQGRSNEQFF. In DNA form, the CDR3 reads TGCAGTGCTAGAGTTCAGGGACGGAGCAATGAGCAGTTCTTC.

This clonotype came up a few times. This chain joins TRBV29-1 and TRBJ2-2, with TRBD2 as a possible D gene (5 bases). Trimming took 4 bases from V and 1 from J, leaving 10 bases between them. This CDR3 is built from 14 residues. The V gene's germline CDR1 is SQVTM and CDR2 ANQGSEA. The CDR3, as DNA: TGCAGCGTTGTAGGACTTTTGAACACCGGGGAGCTGTTTTTT. Its translation is CSVVGLLNTGELFF.

This clonotype was observed a handful of times. The chain is built from TRBV9 and TRBJ1-3, with D uncertain. V was shortened by 3 bases and J by 3 bases, with 7 bases between the two germline ends. Germline V CDR1 and CDR2: SGDLS, YYNGEE. The CDR3 loop spans 13 amino acids. The CDR3, as DNA: TGTGCCAGCAGCGCAAGGGTTGGAAACACCATATATTTT. Its protein product is CASSARVGNTIYF.

The table lists this clonotype with many counts. The chain is built from TRBV20-1 and TRBJ1-4; TRBD1 aligns across 8 bases. V gave up 3 bases and J gave up 5 bases; unmatched junction bases: 5. There are 14 residues in the CDR3. Germline V CDR1 and CDR2: DFQATT, SNEGSKA (reference sequence). DNA for the CDR3: TGCAGTGCTAGTAGAAGGACAGGGAATGAAAAACTGTTTTTT. Translated: CSASRRTGNEKLFF.

V and J are TRBV7-2 and TRBJ2-7, with a possible D match to TRBD1 (6 bases). The CDR3 covers 16 residues. V was cut by 3 bases and J by 0 bases, with 15 bases left in between. Germline V gene data show CDR1 as SGHTA and CDR2 as FQGNSA. CDR3 sequence reads: CASSFQAGASSYEQYF. CDR3 bases: TGTGCCAGCAGCTTCCAGGCAGGGGCGAGCTCCTACGAGCAGTACTTC.

The V and J genes are TRBV10-3 and TRBJ2-3, with 8 positions matching TRBD2. Germline CDR1 is ENHRY and CDR2 is SYGVKD. The junction had 5 bases not matched to a gene; V was cut back by 9 bases and J by 0 bases. This CDR3 comprises 14 residues. The CDR3, as DNA: TGTGCCATGGGGGCGGGAGGTAGCACAGATACGCAGTATTTT. Amino acids: CAMGAGGSTDTQYF.

The chain carries TRBV5-1 and TRBJ2-7; no firm D call. The CDR3 spans 12 residues. Looked up from germline, CDR1 is SGHRS and CDR2 is YFSETQ. V lost 5 bases and J lost 3, with 9 bases in between. This chain's CDR3 is CASSSQNYEQYF. CDR3 nucleotides: TGCGCCAGCAGTTCTCAGAACTACGAGCAGTACTTC.

This clonotype was counted ten times or more. This chain links TRBV6-1 with TRBJ1-3, with TRBD1 matching over 9 bases. There are 14 residues in the CDR3. The germline CDR1 and CDR2 sequences are MNHNS and SASEGT. Germline trimming cut 9 bases from V and 0 bases from J; bases unmatched to any gene: 3. In DNA form, the CDR3 reads TGTGCCAGGAAACAGGGGGCCTCTGGAAACACCATATATTTT. Translated, it gives CARKQGASGNTIYF.

This clonotype was recorded a few times. The CDR3 nucleotides read TGTGCCAGCAGCTCCCGGACAGCTAACTATGGCTACACCTTC. This codes for CASSSRTANYGYTF. The V call is TRBV7-9, the J call TRBJ1-2; maybe TRBD1 (6 bases). The V and J ends lost 4 bases and 0 bases respectively, with 9 bases between them. Per the germline V gene, CDR1 is SEHNR and CDR2 is FQNEAQ (reference sequence). CDR3 length: 14 amino acids.

This clonotype occurred a few times. Here the CDR3 DNA reads TGCAGCGCGGGCCGGAGGTCTGAAGGCTACACCTTC. Its translation: CSAGRRSEGYTF. The V call is TRBV29-1, the J call TRBJ1-2; D remains ambiguous. This CDR3 has 12 residues. Germline CDR1 reads SQVTM; CDR2 reads ANQGSEA. V gave up 7 bases and J gave up 8 bases, with 17 bases separating them.

This clonotype was seen more than once but under ten times. This chain joins TRBV12-3 or TRBV12-4 and TRBJ1-2, with TRBD1 matching 9 bases. V lost 5 bases, J lost 3 bases, and 4 bases stayed unmatched. This CDR3 has 14 residues. The CDR3 is CASSPYRGHYGYTF. The CDR3 DNA reads TGTGCCAGCAGTCCGTACAGGGGGCACTATGGCTACACCTTC.

In its sample, this clonotype was seen many times. The rearrangement links TRBV10-1 to TRBJ2-2; D ambiguous. V lost 0 bases to trimming and J lost 0 bases, with 8 bases between them. Per the germline V gene, CDR1 is WNHNN and CDR2 is SYGVQD (reference sequence). This CDR3 is 16 amino acids long. CDR3: CASSESAAPNTGELFF. The CDR3 nucleotides are TGCGCCAGCAGTGAGTCCGCGGCCCCGAACACCGGGGAGCTGTTTTTT.

This chain joins TRBV29-1 and TRBJ2-7; no definite D call. Germline-derived CDR1 and CDR2 are SQVTM and ANQGSEA. Trimming removed 5 bases at V and 0 bases at J, with 11 bases between. CDR3 length: 13 residues. The CDR3 sequence is CSVRTHSSYEQYF. As DNA, the CDR3 is TGCAGCGTTAGAACCCACAGCTCCTACGAGCAGTACTTC.

The sample holds a few counts of this clonotype. The V gene is TRBV6-2 or TRBV6-3, the J gene TRBJ1-5; D not certain. The CDR3 runs 12 residues. In germline, CDR1 is MNHEY, CDR2 SVGEGT. V was shortened by 4 bases and J by 5 bases, with 6 bases between the two germline ends. The CDR3 region has the DNA TGTGCCAGCAGTTGGAGGGATCAGCCCCAGCATTTT. This translates into CASSWRDQPQHF.

V usage is TRBV2 and J usage is TRBJ1-2; 10 bases are shared with TRBD1. Germline CDR1 SNHLY, CDR2 FYNNEI. The CDR3 has 13 residues. V dropped 6 bases and J dropped 6; count of bases not matched to a gene: 4. CDR3 nucleotide sequence: TGTGCCAGCAGCTACGGGACAGGGGATGGCTACACCTTC. Translation: CASSYGTGDGYTF.

V is TRBV24-1 and J is TRBJ2-3, with 14 positions matching TRBD2. The V segment lost 4 bases and the J segment 6 bases; nucleotides outside the gene matches: 8. Germline lookup yields CDR1 KGHDR and CDR2 SFDVKD. The CDR3 has 17 amino acids. The CDR3 coding sequence is TGTGCCACCAGTGACACCGGGACTAGCGGGAGTCTGGATACGCAGTATTTT. Encoded protein: CATSDTGTSGSLDTQYF.

The V and J genes are TRBV7-9 and TRBJ1-1, with TRBD1 as a possible D gene (6 bases). Trimming took off 6 bases at V and 1 base at J, with 15 bases between the two ends. The germline CDR1 and CDR2 sequences are SEHNR and FQNEAQ (reference sequence). The CDR3 has 15 amino acids. CDR3 loop: CASRPDDRRNTEAFF. The CDR3 region has the DNA TGTGCCAGCAGACCCGACGACAGGAGGAACACTGAAGCTTTCTTT.

This chain joins TRBV19 and TRBJ1-2; D gene ambiguous. Germline V gene data show CDR1 as LNHDA and CDR2 as SQIVND (reference sequence). The CDR3 has 15 residues. V was pared by 3 bases and J by 8 bases, with 19 bases between. Here the CDR3 DNA reads TGTGCCAGTAGTATCGGAGGAATGGCCAGGCCCGGCTACACCTTC. Protein sequence: CASSIGGMARPGYTF.

This clonotype appeared many times. The genes are TRBV29-1 and TRBJ2-7, with TRBD1 identical over 8 bases. The trim removed 7 bases at V and 2 bases at J, leaving 7 bases unmatched. Germline-derived CDR1 and CDR2 are SQVTM and ANQGSEA. This CDR3 has 13 amino acids. The CDR3 DNA sequence: TGCAGCGCGCGGACAGGGAGCCCCTACGAGCAGTACTTC. Its translation: CSARTGSPYEQYF.

This clonotype appeared a few times. The CDR3 DNA is TGTGCCACCAGCGTAGCGGGAGCATCCTACGAGCAGTACTTC. This translates into CATSVAGASYEQYF. This chain joins TRBV15 and TRBJ2-7; 9 bases are a match to TRBD2. CDR1 and CDR2 from the germline V gene are LNHNV and YYDKDF (reference sequence). J lost 1 base, V lost 5 bases, and 3 bases had no gene match. The CDR3 extends over 14 amino acids.

This clonotype came up a few times. The chain combines TRBV20-1 with TRBJ2-1; D gene ambiguous. Germline assignment: CDR1 DFQATT and CDR2 SNEGSKA (reference sequence). V gave up 2 bases and J gave up 0 bases, with 8 bases separating them. The CDR3 has 14 residues. The CDR3 loop is CSARRQSSYNEQFF. Written as DNA, the CDR3 is TGCAGTGCTAGACGGCAGAGCTCCTACAATGAGCAGTTCTTC.

V gene TRBV6-5 combines with J gene TRBJ2-3, with D perhaps TRBD1 or TRBD2 (5 bases each). The V gene's germline CDR1 is MNHEY and CDR2 SVGAGI. V gave up 6 bases and J gave up 10 bases, with 14 bases separating them. This CDR3 has 12 residues. The CDR3 region has the DNA TGTGCCAGCAGAGGAACCGGGACCCCGCAGTATTTT. Translation gives CASRGTGTPQYF.

This sequence joins TRBV10-3 and TRBJ2-1; TRBD2 matches 10 bases. V lost 10 bases to trimming and J lost 7 bases; unmatched junction nucleotides: 7. The CDR3 length is 13 residues. The V gene's germline CDR1 is ENHRY and CDR2 SYGVKD. In DNA form, the CDR3 reads TGTGCCAGCAGCGGGGGGGCCGGTAATGAGCAGTTCTTC. The encoded protein is CASSGGAGNEQFF.